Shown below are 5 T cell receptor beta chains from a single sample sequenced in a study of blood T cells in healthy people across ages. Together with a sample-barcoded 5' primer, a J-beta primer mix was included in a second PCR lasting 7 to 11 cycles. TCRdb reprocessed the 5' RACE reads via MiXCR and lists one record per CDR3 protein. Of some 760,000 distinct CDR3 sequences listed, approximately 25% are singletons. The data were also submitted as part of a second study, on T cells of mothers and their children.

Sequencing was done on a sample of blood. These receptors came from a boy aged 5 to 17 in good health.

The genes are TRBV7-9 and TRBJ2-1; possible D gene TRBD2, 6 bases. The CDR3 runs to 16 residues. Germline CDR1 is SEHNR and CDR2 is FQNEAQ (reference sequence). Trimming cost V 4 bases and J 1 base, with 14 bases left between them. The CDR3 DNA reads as TGTGCCAGCAGCTCCCGTTCCGGGACTTCCTACAATGAGCAGTTCTTC. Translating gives CASSSRSGTSYNEQFF.

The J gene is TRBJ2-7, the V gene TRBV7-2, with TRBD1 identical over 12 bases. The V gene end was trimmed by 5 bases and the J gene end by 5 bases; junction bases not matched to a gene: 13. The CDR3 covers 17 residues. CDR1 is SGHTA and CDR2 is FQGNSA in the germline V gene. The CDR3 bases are TGTGCCAGCAGCCCGCAGGGGACAGGGGGCTTCGTAGACGAGCAGTACTTC. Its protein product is CASSPQGTGGFVDEQYF.

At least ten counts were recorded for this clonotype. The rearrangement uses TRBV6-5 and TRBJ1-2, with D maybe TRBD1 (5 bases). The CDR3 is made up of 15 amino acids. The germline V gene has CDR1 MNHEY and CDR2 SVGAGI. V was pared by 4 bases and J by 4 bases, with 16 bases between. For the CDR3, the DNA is TGTGCCAGCAGTTTGGGGCCGGTCGTGGGCTATGGCTACACCTTC. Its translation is CASSLGPVVGYGYTF.

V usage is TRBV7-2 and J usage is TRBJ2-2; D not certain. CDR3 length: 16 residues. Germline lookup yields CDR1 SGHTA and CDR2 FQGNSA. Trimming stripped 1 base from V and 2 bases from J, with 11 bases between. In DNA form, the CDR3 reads TGTGCCAGCAGCTTAGAGGCCCCTAAAAACACCGGGGAGCTGTTTTTT. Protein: CASSLEAPKNTGELFF.

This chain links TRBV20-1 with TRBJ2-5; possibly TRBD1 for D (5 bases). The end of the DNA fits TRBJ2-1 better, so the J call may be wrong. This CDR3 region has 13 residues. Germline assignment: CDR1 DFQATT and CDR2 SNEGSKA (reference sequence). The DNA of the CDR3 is TGCAGTGCCGTCCTCCCGACAGTCAATGAGCAGTTCTTC. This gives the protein CSAVLPTVNEQFF.